A single sample gave rise to the 17 T cell receptor beta chains below, sequenced in a study of early T cells in non-severe SARS-CoV-2 infection (dated by TCRdb to about 2021). Libraries came from 5' RACE. TCRdb records NextSeq 500 as the sequencer. TCRdb's own reprocessing of the public reads used fastp at Q25 and MiXCR and kept productive beta chains. Entries that share a CDR3 protein sequence are merged under the most common genes and DNA. Here the sample has approximately 31,000 distinct CDR3 sequences; 5.7% occur a single time. Roughly 5.7% of the sample goes to the ten largest clones. The sequencing sample was made of whole blood. These TCRs come from an adult who was a healthcare worker with PCR-confirmed SARS-CoV-2 infection or an uninfected control (not recorded which).

In this sample, this clonotype turned up a few times. This chain links TRBV20-1 with TRBJ2-7; 9 bases fit TRBD1. The CDR3 spans 14 residues. V gave up 3 bases and J gave up 2 bases; unmatched junction bases: 5. From germline, CDR1 is DFQATT and CDR2 SNEGSKA (reference sequence). In nucleotides, the CDR3 is TGCAGTGCTAGTTCCGGGACAGGGACCTACGAGCAGTACTTC. This gives the protein CSASSGTGTYEQYF.

The sample holds many counts of this clonotype. This CDR3 reads CSARDPLPLAGGRGEQFF. CDR3 nucleotide sequence: TGCAGTGCTAGAGATCCCCTCCCCCTAGCGGGAGGCCGGGGTGAGCAGTTCTTC. The genes are TRBV20-1 and TRBJ2-1, with 11 nucleotides matching TRBD2. The CDR3 is made up of 18 amino acids. Germline V gives CDR1 DFQATT, CDR2 SNEGSKA (reference sequence). J gave up 9 bases and V 0 bases, and 16 bases lay outside the gene matches.

This clonotype was detected ten times or more. CDR3 DNA: TGTGCCACCAGCAGAGGCAGGGACAATCAGCCCCAGCATTTT. Amino acid sequence: CATSRGRDNQPQHF. J is TRBJ1-5 and V is TRBV15, with a possible D match to TRBD1 (5 bases). CDR1 and CDR2 (germline): LNHNV, YYDKDF (reference sequence). The CDR3 length is 14 residues. V lost 1 base, J lost 3 bases, and 7 bases lay in between.

This clonotype appeared many times. The gene calls are TRBV28 and TRBJ2-1; a possible D gene is TRBD2 (5 bases). The CDR3 length is 12 residues. V was trimmed by 6 bases and J by 10 bases, leaving 13 bases between them. Germline CDR1 MDHEN, CDR2 SYDVKM. CDR3 region: CASSPRLLEQFF. The CDR3 DNA is TGTGCCAGCAGCCCTCGACTACTCGAGCAGTTCTTC.

This clonotype appeared a few times. V is TRBV9 and J is TRBJ1-2; D not certain. V was clipped by 3 bases and J by 4 bases, with 7 bases between them. This CDR3 contains 12 residues. Germline V gives CDR1 SGDLS, CDR2 YYNGEE. CDR3 DNA: TGTGCCAGCAGCGCCGCAGGCTATGGCTACACCTTC. Encoded protein: CASSAAGYGYTF.

The chain couples TRBV5-1 to TRBJ2-3; no firm D call. The CDR3 has 15 residues. V lost 1 base and J lost 4, with 13 bases in between. Per the germline V gene, CDR1 is SGHRS and CDR2 is YFSETQ. The CDR3 loop reads CASSLFKGKADTQYF. The CDR3 coding sequence is TGCGCCAGCAGCTTGTTCAAAGGCAAGGCAGATACGCAGTATTTT.

This clonotype was seen at least ten times. The genes are TRBV7-2 and TRBJ2-5; D is uncertain. CDR1 is SGHTA and CDR2 is FQGNSA in the germline V gene. This CDR3 has 14 amino acids. V lost 1 base to trimming and J lost 2 bases, with 8 bases between them. The CDR3 is CASSLVGAQETQYF. CDR3 sequence (DNA): TGTGCCAGCAGCTTAGTAGGCGCTCAAGAGACCCAGTACTTC.

The table lists this clonotype with many counts. The CDR3 protein is CATTGGPGDEQFF. The CDR3 DNA reads TGTGCCACCACAGGGGGCCCTGGAGATGAGCAGTTCTTC. The chain has TRBV10-3 and TRBJ2-1, with 9 bases aligning to TRBD1. Germline values: CDR1 ENHRY, CDR2 SYGVKD. V lost 10 bases and J lost 8; bases outside the gene matches: 9. CDR3 length: 13 amino acids.

Only a few counts were recorded for this clonotype. The chain uses TRBV2 and TRBJ2-7, with 11 bases lining up with TRBD2. In germline, CDR1 is SNHLY, CDR2 FYNNEI. J was trimmed by 1 base and V by 6 bases; bases with no gene match: 2. The CDR3 covers 14 residues. The CDR3 DNA reads as TGTGCCAGCAGGGGGACTAGCGGATCCTACGAGCAGTACTTC. This encodes CASRGTSGSYEQYF.

This chain joins TRBV7-2 and TRBJ2-3; 8 bases are a match to TRBD2. Per the germline V gene, CDR1 is SGHTA and CDR2 is FQGNSA. With 1 base clipped from V and 0 bases from J, the junction kept 6 bases outside the gene matches. The CDR3 runs to 17 residues. The CDR3 loop reads CASSLVRAGASTDTQYF. Written as DNA, the CDR3 is TGTGCCAGCAGCTTAGTGCGAGCGGGGGCTAGCACAGATACGCAGTATTTT.

Many counts were recorded for this clonotype. V and J are TRBV10-2 and TRBJ1-1; no clear D gene. Germline CDR1 and CDR2: WSHSY and SAAADI. V lost 3 bases and J lost 0, with 5 bases in between. The CDR3 runs to 13 residues. CDR3 nucleotide sequence: TGCGCCAGCAGTGAAGGGTTGAACACTGAAGCTTTCTTT. As protein: CASSEGLNTEAFF.

The table lists this clonotype with many counts. The rearrangement uses TRBV9 and TRBJ2-2; 13 nucleotides agree with TRBD2. CDR1 SGDLS and CDR2 YYNGEE come from the germline V gene. The CDR3 loop spans 19 amino acids. The junction had 6 bases not matched to a gene; V was cut back by 1 base and J by 0 bases. Here the CDR3 reads CASSVSKTSGRSNTGELFF. CDR3 DNA: TGTGCCAGCAGCGTAAGCAAGACTAGCGGGAGGTCGAACACCGGGGAGCTGTTTTTT.

This clonotype was detected many times. This chain connects TRBV12-2 to TRBJ1-1. TRBV12-2 is tagged as a pseudogene. CDR3 length: 15 amino acids. CDR3 sequence: CASRLFGSLNTEAFF. The CDR3 DNA is TGTGCAAGTCGCTTATTTGGATCTCTGAACACTGAAGCTTTCTTT.

The gene calls are TRBV29-1 and TRBJ2-5; 10 bases match TRBD2. The V segment lost 4 bases and the J segment 1 base; nucleotides outside the gene matches: 12. This CDR3 has 17 residues. From germline, CDR1 is SQVTM and CDR2 ANQGSEA. The CDR3: CSVADPRAGGIQETQYF. In nucleotides, the CDR3 is TGCAGCGTTGCTGACCCCCGAGCGGGAGGGATCCAAGAGACCCAGTACTTC. Filled out from reference TRBV29-1 and TRBJ2-5, the complete variable domain reads SAVISQKPSRDICQRGTSLTIQCQVDSQVTMMFWYRQQPGQSLTLIATANQGSEATYESGFVIDKFPISRPNLTFSTLTVSNMSPEDSSIYLCSVADPRAGGIQETQYFGPGTRLLVL.

About this clonotype: This may come from a read error, since a much larger clone is one base off. The chain combines TRBV3-1 with TRBJ1-6; possibly TRBD1 for D (6 bases). The CDR3 is made up of 15 amino acids. Germline-derived CDR1 and CDR2 are LGHDT and YNNKEL (reference sequence). The DNA for the CDR3 is TGTGCCAGCAGCCGTATACAGGGAAGAAATTCAGCCCTCCACTTT. Protein: CASSRIQGRNSALHF.

At least ten counts were recorded for this clonotype. This chain joins TRBV12-3 or TRBV12-4 and TRBJ2-1; 7 bases fit TRBD2. The CDR3 spans 15 residues. V was pared by 8 bases and J by 10 bases, with 17 bases of the junction left unmatched. CDR3 in amino acids: CASLGGWGGSLEQFF. DNA for the CDR3: TGTGCCAGCTTGGGGGGATGGGGCGGGAGTTTAGAGCAGTTCTTC.

This clonotype was recorded at least ten times. The chain employs TRBV6-2 or TRBV6-3 and TRBJ1-5; 8 positions match TRBD1. The V gene's germline CDR1 is MNHEY and CDR2 SVGEGT. The CDR3 is 17 residues long. J lost 0 bases, V lost 5 bases, and 9 bases had no gene match. CDR3 in amino acids: CASSPGQGGYSNQPQHF. The DNA of the CDR3 is TGTGCCAGCAGTCCCGGACAGGGAGGTTATAGCAATCAGCCCCAGCATTTT.